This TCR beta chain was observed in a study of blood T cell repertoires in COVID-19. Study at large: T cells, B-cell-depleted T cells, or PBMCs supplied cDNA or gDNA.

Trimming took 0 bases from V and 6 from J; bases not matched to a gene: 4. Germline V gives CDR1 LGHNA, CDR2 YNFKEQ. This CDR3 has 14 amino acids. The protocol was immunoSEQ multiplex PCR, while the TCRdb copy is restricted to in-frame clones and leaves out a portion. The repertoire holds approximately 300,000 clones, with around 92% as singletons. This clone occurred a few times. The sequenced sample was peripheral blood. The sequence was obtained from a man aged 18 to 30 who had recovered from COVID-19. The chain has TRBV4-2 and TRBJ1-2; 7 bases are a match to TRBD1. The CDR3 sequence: CASSQDRGQNGYTF. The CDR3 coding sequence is TGTGCCAGCAGCCAAGATAGGGGACAGAATGGCTACACCTTC.